A selection of T cell receptor beta chains follows, all from one sample in a study of human T cells and chemical hapten exposure. A single record per CDR3 protein comes from TCRdb applying MiXCR to the RACE reads. The table records some 71,000 distinct CDR3 sequences, around 10% of them present only once. The source was whole blood, collected in connection with sensitization to the hapten diphenylcyclopropenone (DPC). Receptor source: a woman aged 45 to 65 with alopecia areata. Some clones in this sample may be carry-over from other donors' samples. Both conserved end residues are part of each CDR3. Each record gives: J gene, clone size, D gene, V gene, CDR3 protein, CDR3 DNA. A D gene is named only where the DNA matches it firmly. Size tells how often a clone was seen (once, few, many) or the class of an expanded clone, and some rows leave it out.

>TRBJ2-7|NA|TRBD1|TRBV28
CASRTGTGAYEQYF
TGTGCCAGCAGAACCGGGACAGGCGCCTACGAGCAGTACTTC
>TRBJ2-1|NA|NA|TRBV9
CASSVALQGYYNEQFF
TGTGCCAGCAGCGTAGCCCTACAGGGATACTACAATGAGCAGTTCTTC
>TRBJ2-1|NA|NA|TRBV10-3
CATSLGGTYNEQFF
TGTGCCACTTCTCTAGGGGGGACCTACAATGAGCAGTTCTTC
>TRBJ1-1|many|NA|TRBV18
CASSRELNTEAFF
TGTGCCAGCTCACGGGAGCTGAACACTGAAGCTTTCTTT
>TRBJ2-6|many|NA|TRBV27
CASSLSGSGANVLTF
TGTGCCAGCAGTTTATCAGGGTCTGGGGCCAACGTCCTGACTTTC
>TRBJ2-7|many|NA|TRBV20-1
CSTQGSAEQYF
TGCAGTACTCAGGGATCTGCCGAGCAGTACTTC
>TRBJ2-3|few|NA|TRBV28
CASSFRGGHTDTQYF
TGTGCCAGCAGTTTTCGTGGGGGCCACACAGATACGCAGTATTTT
>TRBJ1-1|NA|NA|TRBV20-1
CSLGGVTEAFF
TGCAGCCTGGGTGGGGTAACTGAAGCTTTCTTT
>TRBJ1-2|many|NA|TRBV28
CASSLRVVNRVGNYGYTF
TGTGCCAGCAGTTTACGAGTCGTAAACAGGGTGGGGAACTATGGCTACACCTTC
>TRBJ2-6|NA|NA|TRBV19
CASSSGDPGANVLTF
TGTGCCAGTAGTTCGGGGGACCCTGGGGCCAACGTCCTGACTTTC
>TRBJ1-2|few|TRBD1|TRBV12-3/TRBV12-4
CASNLRQGLEGYGYTF
TGTGCCAGCAATCTAAGACAGGGGTTGGAAGGCTATGGCTACACCTTC
>TRBJ1-1|NA|NA|TRBV7-2
CASSLGRFVDTEAFF
TGTGCCAGCAGCTTAGGGCGGTTCGTGGACACTGAAGCTTTCTTT
>TRBJ2-7|few|TRBD1|TRBV5-1
CASNYLTGTSYEQYF
TGCGCCAGCAACTACCTGACAGGGACGTCCTACGAGCAGTACTTC
>TRBJ2-1|NA|NA|TRBV28
CASSLTQSNEQFF
TGTGCCAGCAGTTTAACCCAGAGCAATGAGCAGTTCTTC
>TRBJ1-1|few|NA|TRBV25-1
CASSDGSRRAEAFF
TGTGCCAGCAGTGACGGGAGCAGAAGGGCTGAAGCTTTCTTT
>TRBJ2-5|many|TRBD2|TRBV29-1
CSVGGGTRRETQYF
TGCAGCGTTGGGGGAGGGACCAGGAGAGAGACCCAGTACTTC
>TRBJ2-3|few|NA|TRBV6-5
CASSYSIGDTQYF
TGTGCCAGCAGTTACTCGATAGGAGATACGCAGTATTTT